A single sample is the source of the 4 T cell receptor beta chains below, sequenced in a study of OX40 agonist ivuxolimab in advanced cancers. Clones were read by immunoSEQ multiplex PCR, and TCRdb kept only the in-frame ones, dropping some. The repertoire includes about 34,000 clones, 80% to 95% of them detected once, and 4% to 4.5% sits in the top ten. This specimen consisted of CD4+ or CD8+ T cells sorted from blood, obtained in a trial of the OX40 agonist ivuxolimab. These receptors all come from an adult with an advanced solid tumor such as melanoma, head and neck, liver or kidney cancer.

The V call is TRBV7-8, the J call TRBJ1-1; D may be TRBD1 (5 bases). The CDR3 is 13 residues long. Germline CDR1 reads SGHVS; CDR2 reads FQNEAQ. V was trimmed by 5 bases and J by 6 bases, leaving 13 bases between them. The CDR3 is CASSGGGYAEAFF. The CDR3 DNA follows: TGTGCCAGCAGCGGCGGGGGGTACGCTGAAGCTTTCTTT. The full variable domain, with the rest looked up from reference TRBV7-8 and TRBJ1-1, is GAGVSQSPRYKVAKRGQDVALRCDPISGHVSLFWYQQALGQGPEFLTYFQNEAQLDKSGLPSDRFFAERPEGSVSTLKIQRTQQEDSAVYLCASSGGGYAEAFFGQGTRLTVV.

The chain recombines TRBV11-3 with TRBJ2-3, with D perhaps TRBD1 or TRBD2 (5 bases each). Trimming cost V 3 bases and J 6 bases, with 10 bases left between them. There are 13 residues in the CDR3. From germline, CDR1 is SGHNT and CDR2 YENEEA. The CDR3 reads CASSFRDPDTQYF. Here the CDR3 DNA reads TGTGCCAGCAGCTTTAGGGACCCTGATACGCAGTATTTT.

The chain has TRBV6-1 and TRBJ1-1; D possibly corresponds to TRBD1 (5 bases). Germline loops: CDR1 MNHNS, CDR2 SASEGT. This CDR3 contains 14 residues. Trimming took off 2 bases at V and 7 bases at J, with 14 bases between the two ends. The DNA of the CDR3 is TGTGCCAGCAGTGAACGTGGGGGGGAAGGTGAAGCTTTCTTT. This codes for CASSERGGEGEAFF.

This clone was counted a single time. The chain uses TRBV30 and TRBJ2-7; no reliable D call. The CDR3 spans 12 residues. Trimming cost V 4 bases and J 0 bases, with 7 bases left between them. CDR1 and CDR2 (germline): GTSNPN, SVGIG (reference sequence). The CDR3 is CAWNLGSYEQYF. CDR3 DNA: TGTGCCTGGAATTTGGGCTCCTACGAGCAGTACTTC. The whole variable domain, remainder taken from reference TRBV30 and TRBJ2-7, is SQTIHQWPATLVQPVGSPLSLECTVEGTSNPNLYWYRQAAGRGLQLLFYSVGIGQISSEVPQNLSASRPQDRQFILSSKKLLLSDSGFYLCAWNLGSYEQYFGPGTRLTVT.